The 10 T cell receptor beta chains listed next were all sequenced from one sample in a study of cytomegalovirus exposure and HLA in healthy donors. The repertoire was sequenced with immunoSEQ multiplex PCR; TCRdb's copy has only in-frame clones and lacks some. The table includes more than 60,000 clones, 85% to 90% detected once. Material for sequencing was PBMCs. These receptors originate from a woman aged 18-29 years in good health and CMV-seronegative.

The rearrangement joins TRBV27 to TRBJ2-7; tentative D call: TRBD2 (8 bases). CDR1 is MNHEY, CDR2 SMNVEV, per germline (reference sequence). V dropped 6 bases and J dropped 5 bases, with 23 bases sitting between them. The CDR3 has 16 residues. CDR3 protein: CASSRGGGDSIHEQYF. In DNA form, the CDR3 reads TGTGCCAGCAGCCGGGGGGGCGGGGACAGTATCCACGAGCAGTACTTC.

The chain employs TRBV5-5 and TRBJ1-1; TRBD1 agrees at 9 bases. V lost 4 bases to trimming and J lost 0 bases; unmatched junction nucleotides: 1. There are 14 residues in the CDR3. CDR1 is SGHKS, CDR2 YYEKEE, per germline (reference sequence). CDR3 nucleotides: TGTGCCAGCAGCCGGACAGGGGTGAACACTGAAGCTTTCTTT. Translation gives CASSRTGVNTEAFF.

The genes are TRBV30 and TRBJ2-7; 10 positions agree with TRBD1. The V gene end was trimmed by 5 bases and the J gene end by 2 bases; junction bases not matched to a gene: 9. CDR3 size: 15 residues. Germline V gene lookup returns CDR1 GTSNPN and CDR2 SVGIG (reference sequence). The DNA for the CDR3 is TGTGCCTGGGCTTTTGGGACAGGGGACCCCTACGAGCAGTACTTC. Translating gives CAWAFGTGDPYEQYF. Filled out from reference TRBV30 and TRBJ2-7, the complete variable domain reads SQTIHQWPATLVQPVGSPLSLECTVEGTSNPNLYWYRQAAGRGLQLLFYSVGIGQISSEVPQNLSASRPQDRQFILSSKKLLLSDSGFYLCAWAFGTGDPYEQYFGPGTRLTVT.

The chain recombines TRBV7-2 with TRBJ1-4; D is perhaps TRBD1 (6 bases). Germline values: CDR1 SGHTA, CDR2 FQGNSA. The CDR3 loop spans 14 amino acids. The V end lost 5 bases, the J end lost 7 bases, and 14 bases lay between the germline ends. The CDR3 region has the DNA TGTGCCAGCAGCCCTGGACAGAGAGTTGAAAAACTGTTTTTT. It encodes CASSPGQRVEKLFF.

The chain joins TRBV7-2 to TRBJ2-1; perhaps TRBD2 as D (5 bases). This CDR3 is built from 13 residues. Trimming pared 3 bases from V and 7 bases from J, leaving 10 bases between. CDR1 and CDR2 from the germline V gene are SGHTA and FQGNSA. This CDR3 is CASSLFTGNEQFF. DNA for the CDR3: TGTGCCAGCAGCTTGTTTACGGGGAATGAGCAGTTCTTC.

V and J are TRBV18 and TRBJ1-5, with 8 bases aligning to TRBD1. With 6 bases clipped from V and 3 bases from J, the junction kept 13 bases outside the gene matches. Germline V gene data show CDR1 as KGHSH and CDR2 as LQKENI. The CDR3 contains 17 residues. The CDR3 bases are TGTGCCAGCTCCCTACAGGGGGGACAGAGATCCAATCAGCCCCAGCATTTT. Its protein is CASSLQGGQRSNQPQHF.

This clone was recorded once. The chain uses TRBV9 and TRBJ2-3; the match to TRBD2 covers 11 bases. Germline V gene lookup returns CDR1 SGDLS and CDR2 YYNGEE. The J segment lost 4 bases and the V segment lost 2 bases, leaving 0 bases of the junction unmatched. This CDR3 is built from 14 residues. CDR3: CASSVSGRADTQYF. The CDR3 region has the DNA TGTGCCAGCAGCGTTAGCGGGAGGGCAGATACGCAGTATTTT. Variable domain in full (rest from reference TRBV9 and TRBJ2-3): DSGVTQTPKHLITATGQRVTLRCSPRSGDLSVYWYQQSLDQGLQFLIQYYNGEERAKGNILERFSAQQFPDLHSELNLSSLELGDSALYFCASSVSGRADTQYFGPGTRLTVL.

This clone was observed once. This chain joins TRBV11-2 and TRBJ1-2; 8 bases fit TRBD1. Losses at the gene ends were 6 bases for V and 6 bases for J; bases not matched to a gene: 9. This CDR3 spans 14 amino acids. Per the germline V gene, CDR1 is SGHAT and CDR2 is FQNNGV. The CDR3 region is CASSLDPQGDGYTF. For the CDR3, the DNA is TGTGCCAGCAGTCTAGACCCACAGGGGGATGGCTACACCTTC.

The chain recombines TRBV7-9 with TRBJ2-3; tentatively, D is TRBD1 (6 bases). The CDR3 is 16 residues long. The germline CDR1 and CDR2 sequences are SEHNR and FQNEAQ (reference sequence). Trimming left V 0 bases short and J 2 bases short, with 12 bases between. The CDR3 DNA is TGTGCCAGCAGCTTAGCGTTAGGACAGTTCACAGATACGCAGTATTTT. Translated: CASSLALGQFTDTQYF.

The rearrangement links TRBV6-5 to TRBJ2-1; TRBD2 matches at 9 bases. Germline CDR1 MNHEY, CDR2 SVGAGI. With 2 bases clipped from V and 2 bases from J, the junction kept 4 bases outside the gene matches. The CDR3 is made up of 16 amino acids. CDR3 bases: TGTGCCAGCAGTTACGCTAGCGGGAATCCCTACAATGAGCAGTTCTTC. The encoded protein is CASSYASGNPYNEQFF.